These T cell receptor beta chains were read from a single sample in a study of CD8 T cells in Susac syndrome. TCRdb re-derived calls from the immunoSEQ multiplex PCR reads in MiXCR, one entry per CDR3 protein. The sample lists about 240,000 distinct CDR3 sequences; about 96% were seen once. Input material: CD4+ T cells from PBMCs. All receptors derive from a human donor with Susac syndrome. Both conserved end residues are part of each CDR3. A D gene is named only where the DNA matches it firmly. Rows give clone size only sometimes, using once, few, many, or a class for an expanded clone.

cdr3_nt: TGTGCCAGCAGCCAGGGACAGGGATGGTACAATGAGCAGTTCTTC
cdr3_aa: CASSQGQGWYNEQFF
clone_size: .
d_call: TRBD1
v_call: TRBV3-1
j_call: TRBJ2-1

cdr3_nt: TGCAGTGCTAAAGGGAGTGATTTCACCTACGAGCAGTACTTC
cdr3_aa: CSAKGSDFTYEQYF
clone_size: .
d_call: .
v_call: TRBV20-1
j_call: TRBJ2-7

cdr3_nt: TGTGCCAGCAGCTTGGACGGGAGGGCGATAAAAGAGCAGTTCTTC
cdr3_aa: CASSLDGRAIKEQFF
clone_size: .
d_call: TRBD2
v_call: TRBV5-4
j_call: TRBJ2-1

cdr3_nt: TGTGCCAGCAGCCAGGGTCCGAACACCGGGGAGCTGTTTTTT
cdr3_aa: CASSQGPNTGELFF
clone_size: few
d_call: .
v_call: TRBV3-1
j_call: TRBJ2-2

cdr3_nt: TGCAGCGGGGGGAATGCCGAGCAGTACTTC
cdr3_aa: CSGGNAEQYF
clone_size: .
d_call: .
v_call: TRBV29-1
j_call: TRBJ2-7

cdr3_nt: TGTGCCAGCAGCCGCCCGCAGAGCTCCTACAATGAGCAGTTCTTC
cdr3_aa: CASSRPQSSYNEQFF
clone_size: .
d_call: .
v_call: TRBV3-1
j_call: TRBJ2-1

cdr3_nt: TGCAGCGTTGGGACTAGCGGGATCCAAGAGACCCAGTACTTC
cdr3_aa: CSVGTSGIQETQYF
clone_size: .
d_call: TRBD2
v_call: TRBV29-1
j_call: TRBJ2-5

cdr3_nt: TGTGCCAGCAGTTACGGCAGTAGGAGGGGATACGAGCAGTACTTC
cdr3_aa: CASSYGSRRGYEQYF
clone_size: .
d_call: .
v_call: TRBV6-5
j_call: TRBJ2-7

cdr3_nt: TGTGCCAGCAAAGACGGACTAGCGGGAGGGGGCCATGAGCAGTTCTTC
cdr3_aa: CASKDGLAGGGHEQFF
clone_size: once
d_call: TRBD2
v_call: TRBV2
j_call: TRBJ2-1

cdr3_nt: TGTGCCAGCAGTTGGGGGGCGGCGAGTGAAAAACTGTTTTTT
cdr3_aa: CASSWGAASEKLFF
clone_size: once
d_call: .
v_call: TRBV28
j_call: TRBJ1-4

cdr3_nt: TGTGCCAGCAGCTTGGGGGGGGCGGGACTAGGGTACAATGAGCAGTTCTTC
cdr3_aa: CASSLGGAGLGYNEQFF
clone_size: .
d_call: TRBD2
v_call: TRBV5-4
j_call: TRBJ2-1

cdr3_nt: TGTGCCAGCAGTAGAGCGGGAGGACGTGTCACAGATACGCAGTATTTT
cdr3_aa: CASSRAGGRVTDTQYF
clone_size: .
d_call: TRBD2
v_call: TRBV6-1
j_call: TRBJ2-3

cdr3_nt: TGCAGCGTTGATTCAGGTGAAGATACGCAGTATTTT
cdr3_aa: CSVDSGEDTQYF
clone_size: .
d_call: .
v_call: TRBV29-1
j_call: TRBJ2-3

cdr3_nt: TGTGCCAGCAGCTTAGGGGGGGACAGGAGGCTCGAATACCAAGAGACCCAGTACTTC
cdr3_aa: CASSLGGDRRLEYQETQYF
clone_size: .
d_call: TRBD1
v_call: TRBV7-8
j_call: TRBJ2-5

cdr3_nt: TGTGCCTGGATGGGCCCCGCCGGGGCGGCTTTCTTT
cdr3_aa: CAWMGPAGAAFF
clone_size: .
d_call: .
v_call: TRBV30
j_call: TRBJ1-1

cdr3_nt: TGTGCCAGCAGCTTGGCCGGGACAGGGAACACTGAAGCTTTCTTT
cdr3_aa: CASSLAGTGNTEAFF
clone_size: few
d_call: TRBD1
v_call: TRBV11-2
j_call: TRBJ1-1

cdr3_nt: TGTGCCATCGGAGAGTACCAAGAGACCCAGTACTTC
cdr3_aa: CAIGEYQETQYF
clone_size: .
d_call: .
v_call: TRBV10-3
j_call: TRBJ2-5

cdr3_nt: TGCAGTGCGTCAGCGGGGCCCTACGAGCTGTACTTC
cdr3_aa: CSASAGPYELYF
clone_size: .
d_call: TRBD2
v_call: TRBV20-1
j_call: TRBJ2-7

cdr3_nt: TGTGCCAGCAGCGACGGGAGGTTTACTAGCACAGATACGCAGTATTTT
cdr3_aa: CASSDGRFTSTDTQYF
clone_size: .
d_call: TRBD2
v_call: TRBV11-3
j_call: TRBJ2-3

cdr3_nt: TGTGCCAGCAGCTTCGGTGGGTCTTGGTATACTGAAGCTTTCTTT
cdr3_aa: CASSFGGSWYTEAFF
clone_size: .
d_call: .
v_call: TRBV7-2
j_call: TRBJ1-1

cdr3_nt: TGTGCCACCAGACTTCCGGGACTAGCGGGAGAGGAGAACACAGATACGCAGTATTTT
cdr3_aa: CATRLPGLAGEENTDTQYF
clone_size: .
d_call: TRBD2
v_call: TRBV24-1
j_call: TRBJ2-3

cdr3_nt: TGTGCCAGCAGCCTACAGGGAGTAACCTACGAGCAGTACTTC
cdr3_aa: CASSLQGVTYEQYF
clone_size: .
d_call: .
v_call: TRBV11-3
j_call: TRBJ2-7

cdr3_nt: TGTGCCAGCCTCACTAGCGGGGGATACGAGCAGTACTTC
cdr3_aa: CASLTSGGYEQYF
clone_size: .
d_call: TRBD2
v_call: TRBV12-3/TRBV12-4
j_call: TRBJ2-7

cdr3_nt: TGTGCCAGCGGGCCCCCAAGCACAGATACGCAGTATTTT
cdr3_aa: CASGPPSTDTQYF
clone_size: .
d_call: .
v_call: TRBV19
j_call: TRBJ2-3

cdr3_nt: TGCAGTGCCTTGGACCAACCCGCCCGTGGCTACACCTTC
cdr3_aa: CSALDQPARGYTF
clone_size: .
d_call: .
v_call: TRBV20-1
j_call: TRBJ1-2

cdr3_nt: TGCAGCGTTGGGTCCGGCAGGGGATCCTACGAGCAGTACTTC
cdr3_aa: CSVGSGRGSYEQYF
clone_size: .
d_call: .
v_call: TRBV29-1
j_call: TRBJ2-7

cdr3_nt: TGTGCCAGCAGCGTCCCACCGGGACAGGGGGCAGATGAGCAGTTCTTC
cdr3_aa: CASSVPPGQGADEQFF
clone_size: .
d_call: TRBD1
v_call: TRBV9
j_call: TRBJ2-1

cdr3_nt: TGTGCCAGCAGCCAAGGGAGGGACGGCTCGAAAGAGACCCAGTACTTC
cdr3_aa: CASSQGRDGSKETQYF
clone_size: .
d_call: TRBD2
v_call: TRBV7-8
j_call: TRBJ2-5

cdr3_nt: TGTGCCAGCAGTGAACGAGGGATGAGAGGCAATCAGCCCCAGCATTTT
cdr3_aa: CASSERGMRGNQPQHF
clone_size: once
d_call: .
v_call: TRBV2
j_call: TRBJ1-5

cdr3_nt: TGTGCCAGCATCGGCGCAGGGGAAGCTTTCTTT
cdr3_aa: CASIGAGEAFF
clone_size: .
d_call: .
v_call: TRBV2
j_call: TRBJ1-1

cdr3_nt: TGCAGTGCCTTTGGGGGGTCCGGGGCCAACGTCCTGACTTTC
cdr3_aa: CSAFGGSGANVLTF
clone_size: .
d_call: .
v_call: TRBV20-1
j_call: TRBJ2-6

cdr3_nt: TGTGCCAGCAGGGCAGCTGCTAGCACAGATACGCAGTATTTT
cdr3_aa: CASRAAASTDTQYF
clone_size: .
d_call: .
v_call: TRBV3-1
j_call: TRBJ2-3

cdr3_nt: TGTGCCAGCAGTATACCCGGGACAGGGGACTACGAGCAGTACTTC
cdr3_aa: CASSIPGTGDYEQYF
clone_size: .
d_call: TRBD1
v_call: TRBV28
j_call: TRBJ2-7

cdr3_nt: TGCGCCAGCCGTCGATCGGAATCTGGGGCCAACGTCCTGACTTTC
cdr3_aa: CASRRSESGANVLTF
clone_size: once
d_call: .
v_call: TRBV23-1
j_call: TRBJ2-6

cdr3_nt: TGTGCCAGCAGACAGGGGGCCAGTCAGCCCCAGCATTTT
cdr3_aa: CASRQGASQPQHF
clone_size: .
d_call: TRBD1
v_call: TRBV12-3/TRBV12-4
j_call: TRBJ1-5

cdr3_nt: TGTGCCAGCAGCGACGAGGTGGATGTCGTCCCCAAAAACATTCAGTACTTC
cdr3_aa: CASSDEVDVVPKNIQYF
clone_size: .
d_call: .
v_call: TRBV9
j_call: TRBJ2-4

cdr3_nt: TGTGCCAGCAGCCTGGTACCGGGACAGGGAGCAACTACGAGGGGCTACACCTTC
cdr3_aa: CASSLVPGQGATTRGYTF
clone_size: .
d_call: TRBD1
v_call: TRBV3-1
j_call: TRBJ1-2

cdr3_nt: TGTGCCAGCAGCAACCTCGGGACAAGAAGTTACAATGAGCAGTTCTTC
cdr3_aa: CASSNLGTRSYNEQFF
clone_size: .
d_call: .
v_call: TRBV6-1
j_call: TRBJ2-1

cdr3_nt: TGTGCCAGCAGTTGGACAGTCACCGGGGAGCTGTTTTTT
cdr3_aa: CASSWTVTGELFF
clone_size: .
d_call: .
v_call: TRBV12-3/TRBV12-4
j_call: TRBJ2-2

cdr3_nt: TGCAGTGCTAGAGTGACCCGGACAGGGGGCAATCCGACGATCGATACGCAGTATTTT
cdr3_aa: CSARVTRTGGNPTIDTQYF
clone_size: .
d_call: TRBD1
v_call: TRBV20-1
j_call: TRBJ2-3

cdr3_nt: TGTGCCAGTAGTACCCCCGGACAGAAAGCTAACTATGGCTACACCTTC
cdr3_aa: CASSTPGQKANYGYTF
clone_size: .
d_call: .
v_call: TRBV19
j_call: TRBJ1-2

cdr3_nt: TGCGCCAGCAGCTTTAGCGGTGGAGGTACAGATACGCAGTATTTT
cdr3_aa: CASSFSGGGTDTQYF
clone_size: .
d_call: .
v_call: TRBV5-1
j_call: TRBJ2-3

cdr3_nt: TGTGCCAGCAGCCAAGAGACAGCTTTAAATCAGCCCCAGCATTTT
cdr3_aa: CASSQETALNQPQHF
clone_size: .
d_call: .
v_call: TRBV4-2
j_call: TRBJ1-5

cdr3_nt: TGCAGTGCTAGCGGTTCTGGCCAGCCCCAGCATTTT
cdr3_aa: CSASGSGQPQHF
clone_size: .
d_call: .
v_call: TRBV20-1
j_call: TRBJ1-5

cdr3_nt: TGTGCCAGCAACTTTCGGGGCACAGATACGCAGTATTTT
cdr3_aa: CASNFRGTDTQYF
clone_size: .
d_call: .
v_call: TRBV3-1
j_call: TRBJ2-3

cdr3_nt: TGCAGTGCTAGGGTAGGACAGCTGTACACTGAAGCTTTCTTT
cdr3_aa: CSARVGQLYTEAFF
clone_size: .
d_call: .
v_call: TRBV20-1
j_call: TRBJ1-1

cdr3_nt: TGCAGTGCTAGAAGGGGTCGACAGCAAGAGACCCAGTACTTC
cdr3_aa: CSARRGRQQETQYF
clone_size: once
d_call: .
v_call: TRBV20-1
j_call: TRBJ2-5

cdr3_nt: TGTGCCAGCAGCCAAGATGACCGCAATGAGCAGTTCTTC
cdr3_aa: CASSQDDRNEQFF
clone_size: .
d_call: .
v_call: TRBV3-1
j_call: TRBJ2-1

cdr3_nt: TGCAGCGCCCTAAATACGTGGAGGGGGCATGGCTACACCTTC
cdr3_aa: CSALNTWRGHGYTF
clone_size: .
d_call: TRBD1
v_call: TRBV29-1
j_call: TRBJ1-2

cdr3_nt: TGTGCCAGCAGCGAGCTAACGACAGGCCATGAGCAGTTCTTC
cdr3_aa: CASSELTTGHEQFF
clone_size: .
d_call: .
v_call: TRBV4-2
j_call: TRBJ2-1

cdr3_nt: TGCAGTGCTACTAAGCGGGAGTTGGGCACAGATACGCAGTATTTT
cdr3_aa: CSATKRELGTDTQYF
clone_size: .
d_call: TRBD2
v_call: TRBV20-1
j_call: TRBJ2-3

cdr3_nt: TGCGCCAGCAGCCCGTTGACTGGGGGGCGGGAGACCCAGTACTTC
cdr3_aa: CASSPLTGGRETQYF
clone_size: .
d_call: .
v_call: TRBV4-1
j_call: TRBJ2-5

cdr3_nt: TGTGCCTGGAGTGTAATGGACAGAGAGAATCAGCCCCAGCATTTT
cdr3_aa: CAWSVMDRENQPQHF
clone_size: once
d_call: .
v_call: TRBV30
j_call: TRBJ1-5

cdr3_nt: TGCAGTGCTAGAGACGTTGGCGAAAAACTGTTTTTT
cdr3_aa: CSARDVGEKLFF
clone_size: .
d_call: .
v_call: TRBV20-1
j_call: TRBJ1-4

cdr3_nt: TGTGCCTGGAGCTCCGTAAGATGGACCGGGGAGCTGTTTTTT
cdr3_aa: CAWSSVRWTGELFF
clone_size: .
d_call: .
v_call: TRBV30
j_call: TRBJ2-2